This T cell receptor (beta chain) is from a study of identical twins. Looked up from germline, CDR1 is GTSNPN and CDR2 is SVGIG (reference sequence). V lost 3 bases, J lost 10 bases, and 13 bases lay in between. The CDR3 loop spans 12 amino acids. TCRdb ran MiXCR on the 5' RACE reads and lists one entry per CDR3 protein. Here the sample spans around 95,000 distinct CDR3 sequences, 5.5% to 7% being singletons. Healthy Caucasians alone served as donors. Whole-study findings and limits: Out-of-frame sharing of TCR alpha in monozygotic twins was underestimated by models. The abundant beta clonotypes from cord blood had fewer insertions, and memory repertoires had none of this. Alpha sequences out of frame and shared by twins had excess low generation probability.

This clonotype has ten or more counts. Its antigen is undetermined. The origin of this receptor is a woman aged 45-59 years in good health. The chain joins TRBV30 to TRBJ1-3; D gene unclear. Material for sequencing was memory T cells sorted from blood. The CDR3 protein is CAWRDLWGTIYF. The CDR3 DNA follows: TGTGCCTGGAGGGACCTTTGGGGAACCATATATTTT.